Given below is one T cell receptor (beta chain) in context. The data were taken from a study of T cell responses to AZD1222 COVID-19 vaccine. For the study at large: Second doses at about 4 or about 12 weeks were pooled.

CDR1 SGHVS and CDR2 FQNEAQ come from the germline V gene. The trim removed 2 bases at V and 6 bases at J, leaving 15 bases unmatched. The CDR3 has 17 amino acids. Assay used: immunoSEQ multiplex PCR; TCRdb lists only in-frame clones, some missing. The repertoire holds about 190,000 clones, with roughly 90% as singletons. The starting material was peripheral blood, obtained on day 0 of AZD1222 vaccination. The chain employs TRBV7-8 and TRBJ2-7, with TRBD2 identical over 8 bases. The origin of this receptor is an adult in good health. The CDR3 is CASSLQRVAGRGSEQYF. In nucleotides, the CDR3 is TGTGCCAGCAGCTTACAAAGGGTAGCGGGACGGGGATCCGAGCAGTACTTC.